The 21 T cell receptor beta chains listed next were all sequenced from one sample in a study of OX40 agonist ivuxolimab in advanced cancers. The repertoire was sequenced with immunoSEQ multiplex PCR; TCRdb's copy has only in-frame clones and lacks some. The sample holds 9,000 to 15,000 clones, 87% seen once. The material sequenced was CD4+ or CD8+ T cells sorted from blood, taken in a trial of the OX40 agonist ivuxolimab. The receptors shown here come from an adult with an advanced solid tumor such as melanoma, head and neck, liver or kidney cancer.

In nucleotides, the CDR3 is TGTGCCAGCAGCGAATGGGGGGCCCAAACCGGGGAGCTGTTTTTT. Translation gives CASSEWGAQTGELFF. The chain uses TRBV7-9 and TRBJ2-2; the D gene could be TRBD1 or TRBD2 (6 bases each). The length of the CDR3 is 15 residues. Trimming took 5 bases from V and 5 from J, leaving 15 bases between them. CDR1 SEHNR and CDR2 FQNEAQ come from the germline V gene (reference sequence).

This clone was found a few times. The chain couples TRBV27 to TRBJ2-1; D tentatively reads TRBD1 or TRBD2 (7 bases each). This CDR3 region has 17 residues. Germline CDR1 MNHEY, CDR2 SMNVEV (reference sequence). V lost 5 bases, J lost 0 bases, and 17 bases lay in between. The CDR3 DNA is TGTGCCAGCAGTCACCAGCAGCGGGACAGCTCCTACAATGAGCAGTTCTTC. Protein product: CASSHQQRDSSYNEQFF.

The J gene is TRBJ2-1, the V gene TRBV13, with a possible D match to TRBD1 (5 bases). Trimming took 10 bases from V and 5 from J, leaving 12 bases between them. This CDR3 is built from 12 residues. In germline, CDR1 is PRHDT, CDR2 FYEKMQ (reference sequence). CDR3 sequence: CAIPGPHNEQFF. In DNA form, the CDR3 reads TGTGCCATCCCAGGGCCACACAATGAGCAGTTCTTC. Combining the CDR3 with reference TRBV13 and TRBJ2-1 gives the whole variable domain AAGVIQSPRHLIKEKRETATLKCYPIPRHDTVYWYQQGPGQDPQFLISFYEKMQSDKGSIPDRFSAQQFSDYHSELNMSSLELGDSALYFCAIPGPHNEQFFGPGTRLTVL.

The CDR3 sequence: CASRAQGLSNQPQHF. CDR3 bases: TGTGCCAGCAGGGCCCAGGGATTGAGCAATCAGCCCCAGCATTTT. The chain carries TRBV6-5 and TRBJ1-5, with TRBD1 as a possible D gene (5 bases). The CDR3 spans 15 residues. Trimming shortened V by 6 bases and J by 1 base, and 13 bases separated the two germline ends. Germline V lookup: CDR1 MNHEY, CDR2 SVGAGI.

The chain recombines TRBV10-3 with TRBJ2-3; 7 bases agree with TRBD1. CDR1 and CDR2 from the germline V gene are ENHRY and SYGVKD. The CDR3 is made up of 15 amino acids. V was pared by 6 bases and J by 6 bases, with 12 bases of the junction left unmatched. The CDR3 here is CAIRGTDSLGDTQYF. The DNA for the CDR3 is TGTGCCATCAGGGGGACAGACTCTTTGGGGGATACGCAGTATTTT.

The chain links TRBV7-3 to TRBJ2-1; 14 positions agree with TRBD2. The CDR3 consists of 16 residues. The V and J ends lost 5 bases and 8 bases, in that order; junction bases with no gene match: 8. The germline V gene has CDR1 SGHTA and CDR2 FQGTGA. The CDR3 sequence is CASSPGLAGAGDEQFF. As DNA, the CDR3 is TGTGCCAGCAGCCCGGGACTAGCGGGAGCGGGAGATGAGCAGTTCTTC. The full variable domain, with the rest looked up from reference TRBV7-3 and TRBJ2-1, is GAGVSQTPSNKVTEKGKYVELRCDPISGHTALYWYRQSLGQGPEFLIYFQGTGAADDSGLPNDRFFAVRPEGSVSTLKIQRTERGDSAVYLCASSPGLAGAGDEQFFGPGTRLTVL.

This clone was seen a few times. V usage is TRBV6-4 and J usage is TRBJ2-2; D possibly corresponds to TRBD2 (6 bases). V gave up 2 bases and J gave up 4 bases, with 8 bases separating them. This CDR3 comprises 14 residues. Germline V gene sequence: CDR1 MRHNA, CDR2 SNTAGT. This CDR3 reads CASSDGGGTGELFF. CDR3 nucleotides: TGTGCCAGCAGTGACGGGGGAGGCACCGGGGAGCTGTTTTTT.

The rearrangement uses TRBV11-2 and TRBJ1-6; TRBD1 might be the D (6 bases). This CDR3 contains 15 residues. V lost 5 bases to trimming and J lost 8 bases, with 16 bases between them. Germline CDR1 SGHAT, CDR2 FQNNGV. The CDR3 is CASSRRGDQDSPLHF. Here the CDR3 DNA reads TGTGCCAGCAGCCGCAGGGGAGATCAGGATTCACCCCTCCACTTT. The full variable domain, completed using reference TRBV11-2 and TRBJ1-6, is EAGVAQSPRYKIIEKRQSVAFWCNPISGHATLYWYQQILGQGPKLLIQFQNNGVVDDSQLPKDRFSAERLKGVDSTLKIQPAKLEDSAVYLCASSRRGDQDSPLHFGNGTRLTVT.

This chain joins TRBV10-1 and TRBJ2-7; 7 bases fit TRBD2. This CDR3 comprises 15 residues. V gave up 3 bases and J gave up 2 bases; unmatched junction bases: 7. The V gene's germline CDR1 is WNHNN and CDR2 SYGVQD (reference sequence). The CDR3 coding sequence is TGCGCCAGCAGTGACGGCGGCGCGGGGGCCTACGAGCAGTACTTC. Its protein product is CASSDGGAGAYEQYF.

This clone showed up just once. The V gene is TRBV6-5, the J gene TRBJ2-2; no clear D gene. The V end lost 2 bases, the J end lost 0 bases, and 7 bases lay between the germline ends. The CDR3 is made up of 15 amino acids. The germline gives CDR1 MNHEY, CDR2 SVGAGI. CDR3 DNA: TGTGCCAGCAGTTACGCGGTGACGAACACCGGGGAGCTGTTTTTT. Protein product: CASSYAVTNTGELFF.

As to this clone: This sample also contains other DNA sequences that code for the same CDR3. This chain uses TRBV6-5 with TRBJ2-3; tentatively, D is TRBD2 (6 bases). The V gene's germline CDR1 is MNHEY and CDR2 SVGAGI. The CDR3 spans 15 residues. V lost 0 bases and J lost 0, with 7 bases in between. Written as DNA, the CDR3 is TGTGCCAGCAGTTACTCCGGGGGTAGCACAGATACGCAGTATTTT. This translates into CASSYSGGSTDTQYF.

The J gene is TRBJ1-1, the V gene TRBV20-1; no clear D. Trimming removed 3 bases from V and 4 bases from J, with 6 bases in between. The CDR3 runs to 11 residues. Germline CDR1 DFQATT, CDR2 SNEGSKA (reference sequence). The CDR3 here is CSARVATEAFF. CDR3 DNA sequence: TGCAGTGCTAGGGTCGCCACTGAAGCTTTCTTT.

V usage is TRBV7-8 and J usage is TRBJ2-7; 10 bases are a match to TRBD2. The CDR3 consists of 15 residues. Germline CDR1 is SGHVS and CDR2 is FQNEAQ. After removal of 5 bases from V and 0 bases from J, the junction contained 4 bases not matched to a gene. The CDR3 reads CASSLTSGTSYEQYF. CDR3 nucleotides: TGTGCCAGCAGCCTTACTAGCGGGACCTCCTACGAGCAGTACTTC.

In this sample, this clone turned up a few times. The chain couples TRBV4-2 to TRBJ2-3, with 8 nucleotides matching TRBD1. V lost 1 base, J lost 0 bases, and 6 bases stayed unmatched. Germline loops: CDR1 LGHNA, CDR2 YNFKEQ. The CDR3 is made up of 17 amino acids. The CDR3 DNA reads TGTGCCAGCAGCCAAGGGCCAGGGGGCGAAAGCACAGATACGCAGTATTTT. It specifies CASSQGPGGESTDTQYF.

The CDR3 DNA is TGTGCCAGCAGTGAAGCTTCCGGGCCACCCGATACGCAGTATTTT. It translates to CASSEASGPPDTQYF. The chain combines TRBV6-1 with TRBJ2-3; no firm D call. V gave up 0 bases and J gave up 6 bases, with 13 bases separating them. CDR1 MNHNS and CDR2 SASEGT come from the germline V gene. The CDR3 is 15 residues long.

V is TRBV7-2 and J is TRBJ2-7, with TRBD2 identical over 7 bases. Germline lookup yields CDR1 SGHTA and CDR2 FQGNSA. CDR3 size: 15 residues. The junction had 10 bases not matched to a gene; V was cut back by 4 bases and J by 4 bases. The CDR3 DNA sequence: TGTGCCAGCAGCTCCTCGGGGGGAGTGGATTACGAGCAGTACTTC. It translates to CASSSSGGVDYEQYF.

V gene TRBV7-9 combines with J gene TRBJ2-1; unclear D gene. V was shortened by 1 base and J by 5 bases, with 9 bases between the two germline ends. The CDR3 is 14 amino acids. Looked up from germline, CDR1 is SEHNR and CDR2 is FQNEAQ (reference sequence). The CDR3 DNA is TGTGCCAGCAGCTTAGATTCCTGGAACAATGAGCAGTTCTTC. It encodes CASSLDSWNNEQFF.

The chain combines TRBV11-2 with TRBJ2-2; perhaps D is TRBD1 or TRBD2 (5 bases each). Looked up from germline, CDR1 is SGHAT and CDR2 is FQNNGV. V dropped 4 bases and J dropped 4 bases, with 7 bases sitting between them. The CDR3 loop spans 13 amino acids. The CDR3 sequence: CASSWDVTGELFF. The CDR3 DNA sequence: TGTGCCAGCAGCTGGGACGTCACCGGGGAGCTGTTTTTT.

A few counts support this clone. The V and J genes are TRBV15 and TRBJ2-3; D not resolved. Trimming left V 0 bases short and J 6 bases short, with 7 bases between. CDR1 and CDR2 (germline): LNHNV, YYDKDF (reference sequence). CDR3 length equals 13 residues. The CDR3 sequence is CATSRDRVDTQYF. For the CDR3, the DNA is TGTGCCACCAGCAGAGATCGGGTCGATACGCAGTATTTT.

This clone showed up just once. This sequence joins TRBV7-5 and TRBJ2-7; the table's D gene call, TRBD2, was not cross checked with the DNA. TRBV7-5 has pseudogene status. The CDR3 runs to 15 residues. This chain's CDR3 is CASPVGQEGSYEQYF. CDR3 nucleotide sequence: TGTGCCAGCCCCGTGGGCCAAGAGGGTTCCTACGAGCAGTACTTC.

The chain has TRBV5-1 and TRBJ2-7; TRBD2 might be the D (6 bases). Deletions cut 1 base from V and 3 bases from J, with 14 bases between. This CDR3 is built from 15 residues. Germline V gene lookup returns CDR1 SGHRS and CDR2 YFSETQ. The CDR3 region is CASSLKGRDFYEQYF. The CDR3 DNA is TGCGCCAGCAGCTTGAAGGGACGGGACTTCTACGAGCAGTACTTC.